This T cell receptor (beta chain) was observed in a study of cytomegalovirus exposure and HLA in healthy donors. Study context: Roughly 170 million T cells yielded under 130 million unique TCR beta sequences in earlier analysis. From HLA-typed donors, an early data release held some 80 million unique TCRs.

Germline-derived CDR1 and CDR2 are LNHDA and SQIVND (reference sequence). The V segment lost 10 bases and the J segment 4 bases; nucleotides outside the gene matches: 10. The CDR3 length is 15 residues. PCR involved 60 Vbeta and 13 Jbeta primers. The data were produced by immunoSEQ multiplex PCR, yet TCRdb's version contains in-frame clones alone and is incomplete. The table lists 110,000 or so clones, around 73% of them singletons. As to this clone: Its antigen is as yet unknown.

Study-wide results and caveats: Most of the TCR beta V segments (in an earlier analysis) were productive either about 87% or about 30% of the time.

This sequence was found in a woman in her twenties or thirties in good health and CMV-seropositive. What was sequenced was PBMCs. This chain joins TRBV19 and TRBJ2-1, with 10 bases that match TRBD1. CDR3 in amino acids: CATRSGTGEYNEQFF. The CDR3 DNA reads as TGTGCCACGAGATCCGGGACAGGGGAATACAATGAGCAGTTCTTC. The full variable domain, completed using reference TRBV19 and TRBJ2-1, is DGGITQSPKYLFRKEGQNVTLSCEQNLNHDAMYWYRQDPGQGLRLIYYSQIVNDFQKGDIAEGYSVSREKKESFPLTVTSAQKNPTAFYLCATRSGTGEYNEQFFGPGTRLTVL.